This TCR beta chain appears in the sequencing data of a study of cytotoxic CD8 clonotypes in ibrutinib-treated CLL. Study-wide context: Timing of response sample collection was a median around twelve months after treatment start, with a range of 6 to 36. Study-wide findings and caveats: Among the clonotypes, public ones were uncommon and contracted or held stable on treatment.

A remark on this clone: The antigen remains unidentified.

Libraries of TCR beta were made from approximately 2 micrograms of genomic DNA that came from cryopreserved PBMCs. V gave up 0 bases and J gave up 2 bases; unmatched junction bases: 1. CDR3 length equals 14 residues. Germline V CDR1 and CDR2: MNHEY, SVGAGI. The protocol was immunoSEQ multiplex PCR, while the TCRdb copy is restricted to in-frame clones and leaves out a portion. The sample records approximately 350,000 clones, 67% being singletons. This chain joins TRBV6-5 and TRBJ2-7; 7 bases fit TRBD1. The starting material was PBMCs, obtained after 36 months of ibrutinib treatment. This receptor was taken from a human donor with chronic lymphocytic leukemia. Here the CDR3 DNA reads TGTGCCAGCAGTTACTCGGACAGGCCCTACGAGCAGTACTTC. Its translation: CASSYSDRPYEQYF.